This T cell receptor (beta chain) emerged from a study of lymphopenia after photon versus proton radiotherapy. Some clones are missing from TCRdb's copy, which holds only in-frame ones; the method was immunoSEQ multiplex PCR. There are 30,000 to 40,000 clones in the sample; roughly 92% occur only once, and roughly 15% lies in the top ten. The CDR3 consists of 18 residues. CDR1 and CDR2 from the germline V gene are SGHVS and FQNEAQ. J was trimmed by 2 bases and V by 8 bases; bases with no gene match: 14. The receptor was isolated from a man between 60 and 75 years old with cholangiocarcinoma. V and J are TRBV7-8 and TRBJ2-2; 10 bases are a match to TRBD2. The sample in question was peripheral blood, obtained from a patient treated with photon-based radiotherapy. DNA of the CDR3: TGTGCCAGCCGTTCCCAGGCTAGCGGGGGCACTAACACCGGGGAGCTGTTTTTT. Its protein product is CASRSQASGGTNTGELFF.